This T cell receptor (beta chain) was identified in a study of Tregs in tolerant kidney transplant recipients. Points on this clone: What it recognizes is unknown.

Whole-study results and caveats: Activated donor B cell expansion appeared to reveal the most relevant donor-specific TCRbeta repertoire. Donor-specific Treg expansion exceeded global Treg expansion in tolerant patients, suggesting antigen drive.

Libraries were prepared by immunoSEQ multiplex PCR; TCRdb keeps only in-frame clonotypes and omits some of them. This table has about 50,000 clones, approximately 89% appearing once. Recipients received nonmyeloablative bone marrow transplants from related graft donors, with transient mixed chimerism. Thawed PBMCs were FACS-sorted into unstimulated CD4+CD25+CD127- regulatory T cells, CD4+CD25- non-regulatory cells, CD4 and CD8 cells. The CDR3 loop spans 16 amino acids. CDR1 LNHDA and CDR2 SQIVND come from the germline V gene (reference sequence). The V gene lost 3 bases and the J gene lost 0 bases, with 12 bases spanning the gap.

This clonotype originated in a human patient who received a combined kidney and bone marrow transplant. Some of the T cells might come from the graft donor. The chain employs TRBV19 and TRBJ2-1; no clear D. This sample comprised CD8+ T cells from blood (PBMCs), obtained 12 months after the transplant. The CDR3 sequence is CASSIDGWSSYNEQFF. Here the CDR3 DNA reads TGTGCCAGTAGTATTGATGGGTGGAGCTCCTACAATGAGCAGTTCTTC.